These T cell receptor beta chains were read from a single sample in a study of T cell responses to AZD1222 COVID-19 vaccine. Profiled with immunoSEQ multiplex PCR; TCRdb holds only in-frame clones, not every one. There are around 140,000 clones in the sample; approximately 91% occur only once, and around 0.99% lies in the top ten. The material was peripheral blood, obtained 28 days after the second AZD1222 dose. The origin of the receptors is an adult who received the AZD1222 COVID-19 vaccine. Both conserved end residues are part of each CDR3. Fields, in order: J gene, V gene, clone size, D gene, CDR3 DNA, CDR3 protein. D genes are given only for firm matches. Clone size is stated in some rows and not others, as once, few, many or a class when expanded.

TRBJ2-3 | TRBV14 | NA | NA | TGTGCCAGCAGCCGGGTCGGGTTCACAGATACGCAGTATTTT | CASSRVGFTDTQYF
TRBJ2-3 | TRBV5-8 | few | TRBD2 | TGTGCCAGCAGCTTGTGGGGACTAGCGAGCAGCACAGATACGCAGTATTTT | CASSLWGLASSTDTQYF
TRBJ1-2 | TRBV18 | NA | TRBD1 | TGTGCCAGCTCACCCGGGACAGGGGGCTTGATGGATGGCTACACCTTC | CASSPGTGGLMDGYTF
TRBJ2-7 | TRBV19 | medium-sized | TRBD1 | TGTGCCAGTAGTATAGTTGGGACAGGGAACTACGAGCAGTACTTC | CASSIVGTGNYEQYF
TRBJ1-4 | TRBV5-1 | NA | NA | TGCGCCAGCAGCCGTGGACAGCCTGCAACTAATGAAAAACTGTTTTTT | CASSRGQPATNEKLFF
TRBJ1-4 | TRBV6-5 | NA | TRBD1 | TGTGCCAGCAGCCACAGGGGGCGCGTGGGAAAACTGTTTTTT | CASSHRGRVGKLFF
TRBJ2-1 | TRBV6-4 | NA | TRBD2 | TGTGCCAGCAGTGAATGGAGCGGGAGGGGCGATGAGCAGTTCTTC | CASSEWSGRGDEQFF
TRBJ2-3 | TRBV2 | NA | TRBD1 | TGTGCCGACAGGGTAGGCACAGATACGCAGTATTTT | CADRVGTDTQYF
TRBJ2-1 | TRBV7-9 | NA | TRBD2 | TGTGCCAGCAGTCCCTCCGCGACTAGCGGGAGGGCCAGGGGTGAGCAGTTCTTC | CASSPSATSGRARGEQFF
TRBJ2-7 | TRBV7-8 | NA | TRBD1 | TGTGCCAGCAGCTTCCGGACAGGGGGAAGGGACGAGCAGTACTTC | CASSFRTGGRDEQYF
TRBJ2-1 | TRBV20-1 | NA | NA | TGCAGTGCTAGAGGACGGAATGAGCAGTTCTTC | CSARGRNEQFF
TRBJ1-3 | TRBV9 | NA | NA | TGTGCCAGCAGCTGGAGGGACACCATATATTTT | CASSWRDTIYF
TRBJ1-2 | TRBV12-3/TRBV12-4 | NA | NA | TGTGCCAGCAGTTTTGGGGTCTGGGGTGGCTACACCTTC | CASSFGVWGGYTF
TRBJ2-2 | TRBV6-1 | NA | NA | TGTGCCAGCAGTGAATTTGGGGAGCTGTTTTTT | CASSEFGELFF
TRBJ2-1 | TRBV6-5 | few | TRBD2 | TGTGCCAGCACGGGAACTAGCGTCTACAATGAGCAGTTCTTC | CASTGTSVYNEQFF
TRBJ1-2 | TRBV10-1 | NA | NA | TGCGCCAGCAGTGAATTTGAGGGTAAGAACTATGGCTACACCTTC | CASSEFEGKNYGYTF
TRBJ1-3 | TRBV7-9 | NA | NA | TGTGCCAGCAGCTTAGGGGACTCTGGAAACACCATATATTTT | CASSLGDSGNTIYF
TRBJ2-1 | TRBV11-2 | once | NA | TGTGCCAGCAGCCTCAGGACCGCGCGTCCTAACAATGAGCAGTTCTTC | CASSLRTARPNNEQFF
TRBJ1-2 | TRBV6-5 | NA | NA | TGTGCCAGCAGTTACTACGCGGGGGGAGGCTATGGCTACACCTTC | CASSYYAGGGYGYTF
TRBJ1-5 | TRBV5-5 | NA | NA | TGTGCCAGCAGCTTGTCACAGGGCGGCAATCAGCCCCAGCATTTT | CASSLSQGGNQPQHF
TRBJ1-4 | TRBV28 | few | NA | TGTGCCAGCAGTTTCAGTTGGGCGGGTCCGGCTAATGAAAAACTGTTTTTT | CASSFSWAGPANEKLFF
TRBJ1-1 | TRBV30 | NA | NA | TGTGCCGGGCTTAGGGGGGGCACTGAAGCTTTCTTT | CAGLRGGTEAFF
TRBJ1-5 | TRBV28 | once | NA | TGTGCCAGCAGTTTATCCGGCTATAGCAATCAGCCCCAGCATTTT | CASSLSGYSNQPQHF
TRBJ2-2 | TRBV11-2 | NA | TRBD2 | TGTGCCAGCAGCTTACTAGCGGGAGTTGCCGGGGAGCTGTTTTTT | CASSLLAGVAGELFF
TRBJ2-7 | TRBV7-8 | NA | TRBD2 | TGTGCCAGCAGCCCCGTCCAAAGCGGGAGGGCCGGGTACGAGCAGTACTTC | CASSPVQSGRAGYEQYF
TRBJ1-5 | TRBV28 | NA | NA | TGTGCCAGCAGGGGCGCGGGGGGCGAGGGTCAGCCCCAGCATTTT | CASRGAGGEGQPQHF
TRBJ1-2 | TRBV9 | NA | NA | TGTGCCAGCAGCCCGAGGGCGAGCTTACCGGGGGACTATGGCTACACCTTC | CASSPRASLPGDYGYTF
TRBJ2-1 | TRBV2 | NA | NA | TGTGCCAGCAGTGGTCTCGGGGGTGAGCAGTTCTTC | CASSGLGGEQFF
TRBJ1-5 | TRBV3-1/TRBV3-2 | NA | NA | TGTGCCAGCAGCCCCCTTGGAGGGCGAAGTCAGCCCCAGCATTTT | CASSPLGGRSQPQHF
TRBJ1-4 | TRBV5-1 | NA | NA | TGCGCCAGCAGCTTGGGGGCCTCCCCAGCGGCAACTAATGAAAAACTGTTTTTT | CASSLGASPAATNEKLFF
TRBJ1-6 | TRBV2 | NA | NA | TGTGCCAGCAGTGCCGACAGGTCGAATTTTTCACCCCTCCACTTT | CASSADRSNFSPLHF
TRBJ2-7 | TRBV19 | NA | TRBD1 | TGTGCCAGTAAAAATCAGGGGGCGCCCCCCTACGAGCAGTACTTC | CASKNQGAPPYEQYF
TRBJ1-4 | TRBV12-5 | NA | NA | TGTGCTAGTTCAGGAGAGGCAGGATTTGAAAAACTGTTTTTT | CASSGEAGFEKLFF
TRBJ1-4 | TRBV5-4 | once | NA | TGTGCCAGCACCGTGGACACTATAAATGAAAAACTGTTTTTT | CASTVDTINEKLFF
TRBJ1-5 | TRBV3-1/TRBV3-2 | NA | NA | TGTGCCAGCAGCCCCAGCGATAGCAATCAGCCCCAGCATTTT | CASSPSDSNQPQHF
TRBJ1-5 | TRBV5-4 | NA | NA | TGTGCCAGCAGCTTGGATTTCGGCGGAGACAATCAGCCCCAGCATTTT | CASSLDFGGDNQPQHF
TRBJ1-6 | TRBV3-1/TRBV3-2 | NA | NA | TGTGCCAGCAGCCTAACTCCGGCCAGCACGTATAATTCACCCCTCCACTTT | CASSLTPASTYNSPLHF
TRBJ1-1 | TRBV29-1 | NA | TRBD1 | TGCAGCGCAAACAGGGGGTACACTGAAGCTTTCTTT | CSANRGYTEAFF
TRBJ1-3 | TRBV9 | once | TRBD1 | TGTGCCAGCAGCGTGCGGCAGGGGGACACCATATATTTT | CASSVRQGDTIYF
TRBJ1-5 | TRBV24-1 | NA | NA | TGTGCCACCAGTGCCGGGACAAATCAGCCCCAGCATTTT | CATSAGTNQPQHF
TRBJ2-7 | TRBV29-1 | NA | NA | TGCAGCGTGAGGGGGGGCGGACAGCGAAACTACGAGCAGTACTTC | CSVRGGGQRNYEQYF
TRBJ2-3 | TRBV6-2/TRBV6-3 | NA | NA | TGTGCCAGCAGTTCGTACAGCACAGATACGCAGTATTTT | CASSSYSTDTQYF
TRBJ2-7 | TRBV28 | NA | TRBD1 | TGTGCCAGCAGTTGGGAATCGGGGACAGGGATCAACGAGCAGTACTTC | CASSWESGTGINEQYF
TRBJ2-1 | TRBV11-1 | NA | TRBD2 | TGTGCCAGCAGCTCAGGCGGACTAGCTGTTGGTCGGTTCTTC | CASSSGGLAVGRFF
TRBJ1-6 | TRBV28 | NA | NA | TGTGCCAGCAGTTTGGGGGGCGTGAGAGATTCACCCCTCCACTTT | CASSLGGVRDSPLHF
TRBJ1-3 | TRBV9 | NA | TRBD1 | TGTGCCAGCAGCATAGACAGGGCCTCTGGAAACACCATATATTTT | CASSIDRASGNTIYF
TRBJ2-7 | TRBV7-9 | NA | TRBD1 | TGTGCCAGCAGCGGGGACAGTCCCTACGAGCAGTACTTC | CASSGDSPYEQYF
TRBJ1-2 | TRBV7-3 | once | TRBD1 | TGTGCCAGCAGCTTAGGACAGGGTCGGGTGAGCACCTTC | CASSLGQGRVSTF
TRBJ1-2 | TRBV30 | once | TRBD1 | TGTGCCTGGAGTCTTCCGGGACAGGGGGCACCTAACTATGGCTACACCTTC | CAWSLPGQGAPNYGYTF
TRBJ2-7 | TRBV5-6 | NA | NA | TGTGCCAGCAGCCCGGGGGCCACACCCTACGAGCAGTACTTC | CASSPGATPYEQYF
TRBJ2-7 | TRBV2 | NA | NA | TGTGCCAGCAGTGCTCTGGGCAGGGGTAGAAACGAGCAGTACTTC | CASSALGRGRNEQYF
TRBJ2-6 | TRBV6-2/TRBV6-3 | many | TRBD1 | TGTGCCAGCAGCCTTACAGGGGATGGGGCCAACGTCCTGACTTTC | CASSLTGDGANVLTF
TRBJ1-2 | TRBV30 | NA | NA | TGTGCCTGGTTTCGCAGGGAGGGCTACACCTTC | CAWFRREGYTF
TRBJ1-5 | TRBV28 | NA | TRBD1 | TGTGCCAGCAGTGGGACAGGGAATCAGCCCCAGCATTTT | CASSGTGNQPQHF
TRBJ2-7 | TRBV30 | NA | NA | TGTGCCTGGAGTGCCCCCTTCCCGGGACGGAACTCCTACGAGCAGTACTTC | CAWSAPFPGRNSYEQYF
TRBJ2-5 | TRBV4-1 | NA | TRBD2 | TGCGCCAGCAGCCAGGGAGGACTAGCGAGCCAAGAGACCCAGTACTTC | CASSQGGLASQETQYF
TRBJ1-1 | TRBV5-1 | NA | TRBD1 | TGCGCCAGCAGCACGGGACAGTCCACTGAAGCTTTCTTT | CASSTGQSTEAFF
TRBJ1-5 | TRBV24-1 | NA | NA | TGTGCCACCAGTGCCCGAAGAGGTCAGCCCCAGCATTTT | CATSARRGQPQHF
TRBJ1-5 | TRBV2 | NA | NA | TGTGCCAGCAGTGATCGGGACCTGGCTACACGGCATTTT | CASSDRDLATRHF
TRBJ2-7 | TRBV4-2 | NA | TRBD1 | TGTGCCAGCAGCCAAGAGAGGACAGGGCTCTACGAGCAGTACTTC | CASSQERTGLYEQYF